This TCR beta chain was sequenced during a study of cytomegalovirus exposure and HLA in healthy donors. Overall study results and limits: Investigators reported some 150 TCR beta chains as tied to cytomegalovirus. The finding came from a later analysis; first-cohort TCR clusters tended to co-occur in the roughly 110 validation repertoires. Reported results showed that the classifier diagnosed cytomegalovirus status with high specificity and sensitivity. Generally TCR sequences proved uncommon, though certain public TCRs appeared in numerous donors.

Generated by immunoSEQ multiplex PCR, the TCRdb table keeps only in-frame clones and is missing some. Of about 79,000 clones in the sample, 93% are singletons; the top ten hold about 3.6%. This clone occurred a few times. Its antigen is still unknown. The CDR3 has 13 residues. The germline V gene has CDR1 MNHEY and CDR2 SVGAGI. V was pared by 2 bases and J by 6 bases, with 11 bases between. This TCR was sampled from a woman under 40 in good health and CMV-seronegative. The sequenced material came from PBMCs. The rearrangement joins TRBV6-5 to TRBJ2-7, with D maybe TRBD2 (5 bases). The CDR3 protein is CASSYPDSSEQYF. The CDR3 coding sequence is TGTGCCAGCAGTTACCCGGACTCATCCGAGCAGTACTTC.